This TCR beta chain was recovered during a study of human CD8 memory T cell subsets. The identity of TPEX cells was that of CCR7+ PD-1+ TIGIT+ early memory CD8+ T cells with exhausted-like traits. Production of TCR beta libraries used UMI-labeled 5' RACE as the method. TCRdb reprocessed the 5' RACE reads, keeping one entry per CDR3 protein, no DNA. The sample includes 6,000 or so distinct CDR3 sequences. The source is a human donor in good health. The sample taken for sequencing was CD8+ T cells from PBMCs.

The chain's CDR3 is CASGGDGTYNEQFF. V gene TRBV27 combines with J gene TRBJ2-1; the D call of TRBD1 rests on TCRdb alone, since no DNA is present to check it. The CDR3 is 14 residues long. The germline V gene encodes CDR1 MNHEY and CDR2 SMNVEV (reference sequence).